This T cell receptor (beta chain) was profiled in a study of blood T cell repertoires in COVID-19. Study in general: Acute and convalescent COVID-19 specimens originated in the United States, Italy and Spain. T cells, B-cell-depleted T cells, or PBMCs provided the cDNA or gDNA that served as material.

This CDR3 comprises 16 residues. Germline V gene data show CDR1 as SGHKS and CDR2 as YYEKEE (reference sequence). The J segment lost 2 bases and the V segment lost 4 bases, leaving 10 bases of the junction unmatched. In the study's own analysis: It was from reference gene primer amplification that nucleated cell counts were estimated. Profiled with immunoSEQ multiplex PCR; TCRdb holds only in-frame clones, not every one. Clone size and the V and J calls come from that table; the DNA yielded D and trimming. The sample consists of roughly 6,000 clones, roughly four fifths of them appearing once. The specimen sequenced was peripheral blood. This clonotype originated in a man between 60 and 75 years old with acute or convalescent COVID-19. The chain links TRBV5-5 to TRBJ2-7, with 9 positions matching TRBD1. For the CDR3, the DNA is TGTGCCAGCAGCGGTAGACAGGGGGGAATTGCCTACGAGCAGTACTTC. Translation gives CASSGRQGGIAYEQYF.